This TCR beta chain is drawn from a study of blood T cells in healthy people across ages. J gave up 2 bases and V 3 bases, and 4 bases lay outside the gene matches. CDR1 is DFQATT and CDR2 is SNEGSKA in the germline V gene (reference sequence). The CDR3 extends over 14 amino acids. Then a second PCR, running roughly 6 to 11 cycles, was carried out with a sample-barcoded 5' primer and a J-beta primer mix. One entry per CDR3 protein results from TCRdb running MiXCR on the 5' RACE reads. The sample records under 1,100,000 distinct CDR3 sequences, under 30% being singletons. This clonotype was seen only a few times. Another study also made use of these data, one on T cells of mothers and their children.

Sequenced sample: blood. The sequence derives from a girl under 10 years old in good health. This rearrangement joins TRBV20-1 to TRBJ2-1; TRBD1 aligns across 7 bases. The CDR3 DNA reads as TGCAGTGCTAGGGCCGGGACAGCCTACAATGAGCAGTTCTTC. Its translation is CSARAGTAYNEQFF.